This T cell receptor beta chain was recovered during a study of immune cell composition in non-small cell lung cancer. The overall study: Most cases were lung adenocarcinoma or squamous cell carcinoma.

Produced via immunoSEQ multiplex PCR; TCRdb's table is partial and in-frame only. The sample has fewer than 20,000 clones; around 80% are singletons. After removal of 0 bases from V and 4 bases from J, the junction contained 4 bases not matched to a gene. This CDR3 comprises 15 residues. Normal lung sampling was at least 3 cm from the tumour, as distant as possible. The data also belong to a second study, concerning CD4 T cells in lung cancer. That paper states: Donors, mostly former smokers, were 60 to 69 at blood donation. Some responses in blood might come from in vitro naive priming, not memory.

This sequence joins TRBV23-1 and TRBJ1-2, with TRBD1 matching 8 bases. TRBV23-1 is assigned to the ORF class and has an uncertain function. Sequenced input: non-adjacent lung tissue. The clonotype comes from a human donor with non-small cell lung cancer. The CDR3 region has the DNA TGCGCCAGCAGTCAATCGCGGACAGGGCGCTATGGCTACACCTTC. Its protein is CASSQSRTGRYGYTF.